This T cell receptor beta chain comes out of a study of T cell changes during pregnancy in multiple sclerosis. This table comes from immunoSEQ multiplex PCR, and its TCRdb copy is limited to in-frame clones, with some not included. The sample gives some 120,000 clones, roughly 92% of which show up once; 1.5% is in the top ten. This receptor was identified in a female donor with multiple sclerosis, enrolled in a pregnancy study. This sample comprised peripheral blood, obtained in the third trimester of pregnancy.

CDR3 protein: CASSGTRGFVKYEQYF. The DNA for the CDR3 is TGTGCCAGCTCCGGGACTAGGGGTTTTGTGAAGTACGAGCAGTACTTC. V and J are TRBV28 and TRBJ2-7; TRBD2 matches 8 bases. The CDR3 contains 16 residues. Germline V gene data show CDR1 as MDHEN and CDR2 as SYDVKM. V shed 8 bases, J shed 4 bases, and the junction held 16 bases outside the gene matches.